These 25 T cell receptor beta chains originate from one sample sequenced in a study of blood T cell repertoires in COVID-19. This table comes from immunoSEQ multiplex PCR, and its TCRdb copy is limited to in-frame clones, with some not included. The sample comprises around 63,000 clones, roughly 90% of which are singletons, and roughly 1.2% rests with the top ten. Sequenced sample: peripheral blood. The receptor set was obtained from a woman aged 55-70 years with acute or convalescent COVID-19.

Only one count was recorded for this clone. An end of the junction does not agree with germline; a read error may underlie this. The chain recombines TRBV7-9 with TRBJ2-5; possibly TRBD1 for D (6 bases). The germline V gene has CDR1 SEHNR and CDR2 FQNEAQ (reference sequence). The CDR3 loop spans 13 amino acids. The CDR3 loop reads CASRPLETGSGDF. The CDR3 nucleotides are TGTGCCAGCAGACCCCTAGAGACAGGCAGTGGGGACTTC. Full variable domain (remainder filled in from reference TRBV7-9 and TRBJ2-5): DTGVSQNPRHKITKRGQNVTFRCDPISEHNRLYWYRQTLGQGPEFLTYFQNEAQLEKSRLLSDRFSAERPKGSFSTLEIQRTEQGDSAMYLCASRPLETGSGDFGPGTRLLVL.

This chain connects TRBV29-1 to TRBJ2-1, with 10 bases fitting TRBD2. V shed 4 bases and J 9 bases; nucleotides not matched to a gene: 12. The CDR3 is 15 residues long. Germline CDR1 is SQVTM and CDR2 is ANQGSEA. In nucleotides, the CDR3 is TGCAGCGTTGTAACCGGGACTAGCGTAGTTGCTGAGCAGTTCTTC. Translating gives CSVVTGTSVVAEQFF.

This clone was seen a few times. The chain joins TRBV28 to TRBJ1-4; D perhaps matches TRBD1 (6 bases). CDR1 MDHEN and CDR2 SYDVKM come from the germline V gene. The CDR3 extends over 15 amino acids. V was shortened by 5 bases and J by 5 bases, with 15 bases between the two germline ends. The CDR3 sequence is CASSPTGRRNEKLFF. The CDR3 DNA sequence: TGTGCCAGCAGTCCGACAGGACGCCGAAATGAAAAACTGTTTTTT.

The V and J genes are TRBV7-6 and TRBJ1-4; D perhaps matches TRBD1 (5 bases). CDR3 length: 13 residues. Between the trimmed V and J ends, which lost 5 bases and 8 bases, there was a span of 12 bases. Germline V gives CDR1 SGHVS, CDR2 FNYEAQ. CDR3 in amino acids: CASSRREGEKLFF. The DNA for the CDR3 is TGTGCCAGCAGCCGCAGGGAGGGCGAAAAACTGTTTTTT.

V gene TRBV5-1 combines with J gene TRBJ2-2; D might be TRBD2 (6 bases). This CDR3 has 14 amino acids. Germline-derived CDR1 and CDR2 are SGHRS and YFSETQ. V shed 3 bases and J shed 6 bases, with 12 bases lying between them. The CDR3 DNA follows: TGCGCCAGCAGCTCCGGGAGTGAGGCCGGGGAGCTGTTTTTT. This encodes CASSSGSEAGELFF.

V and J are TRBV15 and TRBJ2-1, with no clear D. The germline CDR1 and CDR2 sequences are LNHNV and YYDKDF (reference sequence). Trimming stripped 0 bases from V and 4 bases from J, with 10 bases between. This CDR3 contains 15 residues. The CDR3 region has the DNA TGTGCCACCAGCAGAGATCGGGTCGGTTACAATGAGCAGTTCTTC. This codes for CATSRDRVGYNEQFF. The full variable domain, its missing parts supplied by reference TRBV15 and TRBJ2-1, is DAMVIQNPRYQVTQFGKPVTLSCSQTLNHNVMYWYQQKSSQAPKLLFHYYDKDFNNEADTPDNFQSRRPNTSFCFLDIRSPGLGDTAMYLCATSRDRVGYNEQFFGPGTRLTVL.

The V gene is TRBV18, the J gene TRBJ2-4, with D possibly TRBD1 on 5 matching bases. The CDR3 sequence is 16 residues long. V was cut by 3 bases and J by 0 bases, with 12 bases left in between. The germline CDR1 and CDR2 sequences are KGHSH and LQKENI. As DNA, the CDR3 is TGTGCCAGCTCACCGCTTCAGGGCCTAGCCAAAAACATTCAGTACTTC. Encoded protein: CASSPLQGLAKNIQYF.

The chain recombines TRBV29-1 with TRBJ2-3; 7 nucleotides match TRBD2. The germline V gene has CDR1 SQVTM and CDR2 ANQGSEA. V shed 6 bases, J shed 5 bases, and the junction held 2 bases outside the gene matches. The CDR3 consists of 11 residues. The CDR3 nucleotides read TGCAGCGTGTTAGCGGGAGATACGCAGTATTTT. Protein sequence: CSVLAGDTQYF.

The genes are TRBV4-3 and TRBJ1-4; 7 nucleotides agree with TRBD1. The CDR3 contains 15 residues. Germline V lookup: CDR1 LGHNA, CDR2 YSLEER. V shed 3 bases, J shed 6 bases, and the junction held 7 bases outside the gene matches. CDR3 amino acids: CASSQSGTVDEKLFF. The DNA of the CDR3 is TGCGCCAGCAGCCAGTCCGGGACAGTTGATGAAAAACTGTTTTTT.

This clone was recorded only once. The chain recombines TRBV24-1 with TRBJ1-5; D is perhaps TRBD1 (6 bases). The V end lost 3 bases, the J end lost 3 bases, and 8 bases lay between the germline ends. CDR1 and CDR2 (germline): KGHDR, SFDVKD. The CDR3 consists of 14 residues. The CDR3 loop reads CATSDGTYNQPQHF. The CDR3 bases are TGTGCCACCAGTGATGGGACATACAATCAGCCCCAGCATTTT.

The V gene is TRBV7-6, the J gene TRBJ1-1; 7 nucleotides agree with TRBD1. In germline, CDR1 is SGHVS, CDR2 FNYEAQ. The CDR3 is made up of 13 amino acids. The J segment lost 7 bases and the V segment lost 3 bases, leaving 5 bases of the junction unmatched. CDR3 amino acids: CASSFGQVNEAFF. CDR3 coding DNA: TGTGCCAGCAGCTTTGGACAGGTTAATGAAGCTTTCTTT.

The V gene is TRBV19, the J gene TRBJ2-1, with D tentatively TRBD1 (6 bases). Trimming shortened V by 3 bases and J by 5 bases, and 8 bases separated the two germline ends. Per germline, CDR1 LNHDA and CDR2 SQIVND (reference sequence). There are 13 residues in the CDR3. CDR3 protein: CASSMGANNEQFF. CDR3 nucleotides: TGTGCCAGTAGTATGGGGGCAAACAATGAGCAGTTCTTC.

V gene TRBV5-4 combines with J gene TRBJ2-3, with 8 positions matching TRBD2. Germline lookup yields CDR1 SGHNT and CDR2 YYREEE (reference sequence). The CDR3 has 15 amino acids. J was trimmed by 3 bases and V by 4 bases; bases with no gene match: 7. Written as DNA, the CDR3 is TGTGCCAGCAGCATGGGACTAGGTTTAACAGATACGCAGTATTTT. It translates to CASSMGLGLTDTQYF.

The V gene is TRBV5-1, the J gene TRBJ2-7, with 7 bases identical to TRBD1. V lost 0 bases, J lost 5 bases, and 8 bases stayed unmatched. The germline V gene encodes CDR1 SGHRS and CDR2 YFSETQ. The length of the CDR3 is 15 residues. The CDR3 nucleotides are TGCGCCAGCAGCTTGGAGGGGGCAGGGTCTAACGAGCAGTACGTC. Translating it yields CASSLEGAGSNEQYV.

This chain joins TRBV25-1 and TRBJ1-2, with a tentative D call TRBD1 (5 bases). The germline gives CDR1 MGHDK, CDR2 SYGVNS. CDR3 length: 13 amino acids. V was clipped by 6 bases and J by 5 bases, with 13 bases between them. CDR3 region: CASRQGGGYGYTF. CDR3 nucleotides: TGTGCCAGCAGGCAGGGTGGAGGGTATGGCTACACCTTC.

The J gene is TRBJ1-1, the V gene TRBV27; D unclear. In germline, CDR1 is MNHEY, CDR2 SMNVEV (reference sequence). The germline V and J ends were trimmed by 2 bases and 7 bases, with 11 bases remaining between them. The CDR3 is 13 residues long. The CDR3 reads CASSLNVYGEAFF. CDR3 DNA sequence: TGTGCCAGCAGTTTAAACGTCTACGGTGAAGCTTTCTTT.

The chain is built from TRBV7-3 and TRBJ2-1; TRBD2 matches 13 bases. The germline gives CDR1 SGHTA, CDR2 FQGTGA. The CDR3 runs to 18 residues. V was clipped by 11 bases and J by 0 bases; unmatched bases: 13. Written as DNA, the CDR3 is TGTGCCGGCTCCGGGACTAGCGGGAAGATCTACTCCTACAATGAGCAGTTCTTC. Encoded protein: CAGSGTSGKIYSYNEQFF. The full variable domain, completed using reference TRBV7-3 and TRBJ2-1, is GAGVSQTPSNKVTEKGKYVELRCDPISGHTALYWYRQSLGQGPEFLIYFQGTGAADDSGLPNDRFFAVRPEGSVSTLKIQRTERGDSAVYLCAGSGTSGKIYSYNEQFFGPGTRLTVL.

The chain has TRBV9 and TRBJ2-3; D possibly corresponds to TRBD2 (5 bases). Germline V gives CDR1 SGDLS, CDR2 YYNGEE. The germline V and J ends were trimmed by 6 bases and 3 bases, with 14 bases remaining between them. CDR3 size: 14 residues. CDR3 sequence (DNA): TGTGCCAGCAAGGCGGGCGAAGGAACAGATACGCAGTATTTT. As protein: CASKAGEGTDTQYF.

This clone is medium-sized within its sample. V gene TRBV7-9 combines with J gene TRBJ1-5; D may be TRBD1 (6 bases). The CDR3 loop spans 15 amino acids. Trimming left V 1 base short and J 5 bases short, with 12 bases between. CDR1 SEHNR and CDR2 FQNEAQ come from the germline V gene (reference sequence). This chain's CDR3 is CASSLVGEGDQPQHF. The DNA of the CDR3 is TGTGCCAGCAGCTTAGTTGGGGAGGGGGATCAGCCCCAGCATTTT.

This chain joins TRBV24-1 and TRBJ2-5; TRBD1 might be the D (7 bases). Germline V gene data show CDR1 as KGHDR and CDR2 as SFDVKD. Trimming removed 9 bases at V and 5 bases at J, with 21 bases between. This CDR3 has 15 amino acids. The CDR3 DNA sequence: TGTGCCACCGGGGGGAAACAGGGGAGGTTCGAGACCCAGTACTTC. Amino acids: CATGGKQGRFETQYF.

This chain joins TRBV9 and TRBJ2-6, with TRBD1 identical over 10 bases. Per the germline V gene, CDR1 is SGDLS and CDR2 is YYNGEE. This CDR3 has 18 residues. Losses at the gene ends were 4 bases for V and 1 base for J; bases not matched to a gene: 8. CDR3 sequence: CASSPDPGQGSGANVLTF. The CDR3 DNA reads TGTGCCAGCAGCCCAGACCCGGGACAGGGGTCTGGGGCCAACGTCCTGACTTTC. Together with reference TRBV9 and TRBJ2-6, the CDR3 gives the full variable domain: DSGVTQTPKHLITATGQRVTLRCSPRSGDLSVYWYQQSLDQGLQFLIQYYNGEERAKGNILERFSAQQFPDLHSELNLSSLELGDSALYFCASSPDPGQGSGANVLTFGAGSRLTVL.

This chain's CDR3 is CASSPKAGPGQPQHF. As DNA, the CDR3 is TGTGCCAGCTCACCAAAGGCGGGGCCGGGACAGCCCCAGCATTTT. The chain joins TRBV18 to TRBJ1-5; TRBD1 is a possible D gene (5 bases). The CDR3 contains 15 residues. Germline loops: CDR1 KGHSH, CDR2 LQKENI. V lost 2 bases and J 7 bases, leaving 15 bases between the germline ends.

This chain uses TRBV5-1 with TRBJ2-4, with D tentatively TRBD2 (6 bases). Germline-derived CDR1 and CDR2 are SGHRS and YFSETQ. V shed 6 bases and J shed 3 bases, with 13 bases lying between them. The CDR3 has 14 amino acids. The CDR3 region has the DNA TGCGCCAGCACCTTTGACGGGAGCAAAAACATTCAGTACTTC. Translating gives CASTFDGSKNIQYF.

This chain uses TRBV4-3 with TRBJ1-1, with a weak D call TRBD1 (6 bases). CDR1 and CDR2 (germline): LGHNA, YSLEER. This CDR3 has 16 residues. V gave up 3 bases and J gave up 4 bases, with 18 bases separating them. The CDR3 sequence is CASSQDSGWGGTEAFF. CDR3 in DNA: TGCGCCAGCAGCCAGGACAGCGGATGGGGGGGCACTGAAGCTTTCTTT.

CDR3 sequence: CASSTSGDTQYF. The CDR3 bases are TGTGCCAGCAGTACGTCCGGAGATACGCAGTATTTT. The chain combines TRBV6-5 with TRBJ2-3; D not resolved. Germline lookup yields CDR1 MNHEY and CDR2 SVGAGI. The CDR3 has 12 amino acids. V was shortened by 5 bases and J by 5 bases, with 8 bases between the two germline ends.